This T cell receptor (beta chain) came from a study of shared clonotypes between healthy human individuals. Looked up from germline, CDR1 is SEHNR and CDR2 is FQNEAQ (reference sequence). The CDR3 runs to 14 residues. Trimming stripped 2 bases from V and 6 bases from J, with 13 bases between. Some clones are missing from TCRdb's copy, which holds only in-frame ones; the method was immunoSEQ multiplex PCR. Among about 680,000 clones listed, 60% to 75% were seen once. This clonotype was obtained from a woman under 40 in good health. The chain has TRBV7-9 and TRBJ1-1, with D perhaps TRBD1 (5 bases). The sample taken for sequencing was memory CD4+ T cells sorted from blood. Subset specified: CD45RA-negative fraction. The CDR3 loop reads CASSLFGGGAEAFF. DNA of the CDR3: TGTGCCAGCAGCTTATTTGGGGGAGGGGCTGAAGCTTTCTTT.